Below, 4 T cell receptor beta chains from the same sample are listed, as sequenced in a study of control samples from healthy donors and cancer patients. Here immunoSEQ multiplex PCR was the method, and the copy in TCRdb shows in-frame clones only, minus some. The profile shows about 89,000 clones, about 85% of them singletons. Sample: blood. The receptors here all came from a woman aged 40 to 49 in good health.

This chain connects TRBV5-1 to TRBJ1-6; 11 positions agree with TRBD1. Germline CDR1 and CDR2: SGHRS and YFSETQ. There are 15 residues in the CDR3. J lost 8 bases, V lost 4 bases, and 5 bases had no gene match. The CDR3, as DNA: TGCGCCAGCAGCGTACGGACAGGGGGCGATTCACCCCTCCACTTT. Amino acid sequence: CASSVRTGGDSPLHF.

This clone has only one observation. The chain joins TRBV12-5 to TRBJ2-1; 7 bases match TRBD1. The CDR3 sequence is 15 residues long. J was trimmed by 5 bases and V by 5 bases; bases with no gene match: 9. CDR1 is LGHNT, CDR2 FRNRAP, per germline. The CDR3 loop is CASGPPGQTNNEQFF. The CDR3 DNA follows: TGTGCTAGTGGTCCACCGGGACAGACTAACAATGAGCAGTTCTTC.

The CDR3 nucleotides read TGTGCCACCAGTGATTTGGATGACGCGGGGGAGCTGTTTTTT. This gives the protein CATSDLDDAGELFF. The chain is built from TRBV24-1 and TRBJ2-2; D is ambiguous. V was shortened by 0 bases and J by 8 bases, with 9 bases between the two germline ends. The CDR3 covers 14 residues. Germline V lookup: CDR1 KGHDR, CDR2 SFDVKD.

On this clone itself: At one end the junction does not follow the germline gene, possibly because of a read error. The J gene is TRBJ1-3, the V gene TRBV5-6; D not resolved. From germline, CDR1 is SGHDT and CDR2 YYEEEE. The CDR3 extends over 14 amino acids. The CDR3 sequence: CASSLGLSGNTIYF. CDR3 sequence (DNA): TGTGCCAGCAGCTTGGGGCTCTCTGGGAACACCATATATTTT.